Detailed here is one T cell receptor (beta chain). Participant reports of clinical history set cohort assignment. This sample was taken from a study of blood T cell repertoires in COVID-19. Sequenced by immunoSEQ multiplex PCR; TCRdb stores in-frame clones only, minus some. The repertoire includes roughly 150,000 clones, 65% to 80% of them detected once, and about 20% sits in the top ten. Deletions cut 4 bases from V and 1 base from J, with 13 bases between. Germline values: CDR1 LGHNA, CDR2 YNFKEQ. This CDR3 spans 15 amino acids. Sequencing used PBMCs or T cells enriched from blood (not recorded which). This receptor was taken from a woman between 65 and 79 years old in a cohort exposed to, infected with or recovered from COVID-19 (not recorded which). The chain is built from TRBV4-2 and TRBJ1-1; a possible D gene is TRBD1 (5 bases). The CDR3 loop reads CASSRGGATNTEAFF. CDR3 nucleotide sequence: TGTGCCAGCAGCCGCGGCGGGGCCACGAACACTGAAGCTTTCTTT.